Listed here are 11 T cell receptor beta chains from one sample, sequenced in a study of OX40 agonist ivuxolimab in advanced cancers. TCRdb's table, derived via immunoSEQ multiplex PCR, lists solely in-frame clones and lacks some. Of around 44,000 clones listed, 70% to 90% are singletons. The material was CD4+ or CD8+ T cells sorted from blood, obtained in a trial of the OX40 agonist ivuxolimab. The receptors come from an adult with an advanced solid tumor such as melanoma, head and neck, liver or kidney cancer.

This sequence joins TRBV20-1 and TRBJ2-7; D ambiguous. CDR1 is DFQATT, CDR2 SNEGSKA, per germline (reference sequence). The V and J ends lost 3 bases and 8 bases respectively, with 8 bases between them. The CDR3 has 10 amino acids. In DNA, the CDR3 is TGCAGTGCTAGCGCCGGACAGCAGTACTTC. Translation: CSASAGQQYF.

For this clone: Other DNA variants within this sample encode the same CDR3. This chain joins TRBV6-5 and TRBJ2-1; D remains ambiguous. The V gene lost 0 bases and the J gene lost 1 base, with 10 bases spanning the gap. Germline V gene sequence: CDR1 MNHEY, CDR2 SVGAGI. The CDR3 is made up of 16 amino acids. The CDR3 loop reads CASSYSPPGSYNEQFF. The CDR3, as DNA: TGTGCCAGCAGTTACTCGCCCCCCGGGTCCTACAATGAGCAGTTCTTC.

This CDR3 reads CASSLWAGASYEQYF. The DNA for the CDR3 is TGTGCCAGCAGTTTATGGGCGGGAGCTTCCTACGAGCAGTACTTC. The chain combines TRBV28 with TRBJ2-7, with 7 bases lining up with TRBD2. This CDR3 is 15 amino acids long. The germline V gene has CDR1 MDHEN and CDR2 SYDVKM. The V gene end was trimmed by 0 bases and the J gene end by 1 base; junction bases not matched to a gene: 3.

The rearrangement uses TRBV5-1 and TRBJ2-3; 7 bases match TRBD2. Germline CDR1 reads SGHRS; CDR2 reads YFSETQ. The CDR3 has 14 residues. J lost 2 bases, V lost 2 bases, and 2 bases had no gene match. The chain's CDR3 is CASSLSGVTDTQYF. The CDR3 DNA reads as TGCGCCAGCAGCTTAAGCGGGGTCACAGATACGCAGTATTTT.

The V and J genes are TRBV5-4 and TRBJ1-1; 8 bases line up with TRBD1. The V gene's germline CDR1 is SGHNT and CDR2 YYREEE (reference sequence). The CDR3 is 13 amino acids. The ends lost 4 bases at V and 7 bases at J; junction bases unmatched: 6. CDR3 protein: CASSPWTGREAFF. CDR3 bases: TGTGCCAGCAGCCCATGGACAGGGCGTGAAGCTTTCTTT.

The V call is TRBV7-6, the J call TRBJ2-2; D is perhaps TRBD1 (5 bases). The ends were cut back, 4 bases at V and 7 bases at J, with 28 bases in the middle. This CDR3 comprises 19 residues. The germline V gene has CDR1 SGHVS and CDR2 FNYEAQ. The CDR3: CASSSLNGRSSGYNGELFF. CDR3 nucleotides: TGTGCCAGCAGCTCCCTAAATGGACGGTCCTCAGGGTACAACGGGGAGCTGTTTTTT.

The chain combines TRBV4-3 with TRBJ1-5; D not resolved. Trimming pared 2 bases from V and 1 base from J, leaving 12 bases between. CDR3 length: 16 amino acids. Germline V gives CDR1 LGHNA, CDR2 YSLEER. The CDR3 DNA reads TGCGCCAGCAGCCAAAACCTTCCCGGGAGCAATCAGCCCCAGCATTTT. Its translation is CASSQNLPGSNQPQHF.

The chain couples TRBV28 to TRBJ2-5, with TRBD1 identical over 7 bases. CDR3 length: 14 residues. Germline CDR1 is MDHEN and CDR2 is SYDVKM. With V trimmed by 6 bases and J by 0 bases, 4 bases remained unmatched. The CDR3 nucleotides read TGTGCCAGCAGAACCAGGGGGTACCAAGAGACCCAGTACTTC. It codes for CASRTRGYQETQYF. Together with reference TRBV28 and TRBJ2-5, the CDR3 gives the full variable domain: DVKVTQSSRYLVKRTGEKVFLECVQDMDHENMFWYRQDPGLGLRLIYFSYDVKMKEKGDIPEGYSVSREKKERFSLILESASTNQTSMYLCASRTRGYQETQYFGPGTRLLVL.

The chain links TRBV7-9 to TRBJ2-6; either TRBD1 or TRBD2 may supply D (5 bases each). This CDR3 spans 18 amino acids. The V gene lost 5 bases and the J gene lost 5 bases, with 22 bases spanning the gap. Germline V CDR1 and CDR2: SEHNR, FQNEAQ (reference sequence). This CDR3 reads CASSASGRTPSRANVLTF. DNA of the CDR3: TGTGCCAGCAGCGCTTCGGGACGGACTCCCTCCAGGGCCAACGTCCTGACTTTC.

CDR3: CASSSPWRGNEQFF. The CDR3 DNA reads as TGTGCCAGCAGTTCCCCCTGGCGCGGCAATGAGCAGTTCTTC. The chain couples TRBV28 to TRBJ2-1; D remains ambiguous. The V end was cut by 4 bases, the J end by 6 bases, with 13 bases between. The germline V gene has CDR1 MDHEN and CDR2 SYDVKM. The CDR3 extends over 14 amino acids.

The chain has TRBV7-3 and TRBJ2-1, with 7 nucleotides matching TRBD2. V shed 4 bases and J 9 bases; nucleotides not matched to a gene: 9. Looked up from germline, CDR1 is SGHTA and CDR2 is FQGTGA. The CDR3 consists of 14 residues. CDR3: CASSSRVPGGEQFF. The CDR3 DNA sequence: TGTGCCAGCAGCTCCCGGGTCCCGGGGGGTGAGCAGTTCTTC.